These 6 T cell receptor beta chains were all obtained from the same sample, sequenced in a study of monozygotic twins with inflammatory bowel disease. TCRdb re-called the 5' RACE reads and catalogs CDR3 proteins one per entry, DNA excluded. Listed are approximately 390,000 distinct CDR3 sequences; approximately 2.3% falls within the top ten. The sample taken for sequencing was blood. The origin of the receptors is a human donor with ulcerative colitis or Crohn's disease, or a healthy co-twin of an affected twin (not recorded which).

The chain couples TRBV4-2 to TRBJ1-1; TCRdb lists TRBD1, though no DNA is available to test this call. The germline gives CDR1 LGHNA, CDR2 YNFKEQ. The CDR3 has 12 residues. The CDR3 loop is CASSPGQREAFF.

The gene calls are TRBV4-3 and TRBJ2-1. CDR3 length equals 13 residues. Per the germline V gene, CDR1 is LGHNA and CDR2 is YSLEER. The CDR3 sequence: CASSQRSDDEQFF.

The chain joins TRBV5-1 to TRBJ1-4; the TCRdb D gene call, TRBD1, has no DNA to confirm it. CDR3 size: 14 residues. Germline V lookup: CDR1 SGHRS, CDR2 YFSETQ. The CDR3 reads CASSFGQPNEKLFF.

The genes are TRBV5-1 and TRBJ1-1; TCRdb returns TRBD1, unconfirmable since there is no DNA. This CDR3 has 14 amino acids. Germline V gives CDR1 SGHRS, CDR2 YFSETQ. The CDR3 loop reads CASSSDPVNTEAFF.

V usage is TRBV21-1 and J usage is TRBJ2-3; checking the TCRdb D call of TRBD1 is not possible without DNA. TRBV21-1 is a pseudogene segment. The CDR3 has 16 amino acids. CDR3 residues: CASSSRTPYCTDTQYF.

The chain combines TRBV5-1 with TRBJ2-1. The CDR3 covers 12 residues. Germline CDR1 reads SGHRS; CDR2 reads YFSETQ. CDR3 sequence reads: CASSAGVNEQFF.